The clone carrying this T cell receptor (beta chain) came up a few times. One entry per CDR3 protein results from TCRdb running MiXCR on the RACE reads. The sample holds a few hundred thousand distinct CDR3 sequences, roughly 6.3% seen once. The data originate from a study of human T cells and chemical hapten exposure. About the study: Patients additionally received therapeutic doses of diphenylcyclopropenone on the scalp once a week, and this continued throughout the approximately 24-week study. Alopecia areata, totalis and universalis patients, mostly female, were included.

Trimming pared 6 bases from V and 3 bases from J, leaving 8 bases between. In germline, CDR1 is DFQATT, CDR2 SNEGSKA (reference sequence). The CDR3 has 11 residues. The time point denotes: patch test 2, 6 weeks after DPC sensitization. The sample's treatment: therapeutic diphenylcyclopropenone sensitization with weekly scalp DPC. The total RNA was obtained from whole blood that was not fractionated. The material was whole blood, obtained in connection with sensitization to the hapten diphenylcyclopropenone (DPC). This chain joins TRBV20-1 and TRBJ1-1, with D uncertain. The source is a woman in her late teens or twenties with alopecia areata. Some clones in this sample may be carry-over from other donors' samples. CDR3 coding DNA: TGCAGTGCCCAGAGGGACACTGAAGCTTTCTTT. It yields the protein CSAQRDTEAFF.